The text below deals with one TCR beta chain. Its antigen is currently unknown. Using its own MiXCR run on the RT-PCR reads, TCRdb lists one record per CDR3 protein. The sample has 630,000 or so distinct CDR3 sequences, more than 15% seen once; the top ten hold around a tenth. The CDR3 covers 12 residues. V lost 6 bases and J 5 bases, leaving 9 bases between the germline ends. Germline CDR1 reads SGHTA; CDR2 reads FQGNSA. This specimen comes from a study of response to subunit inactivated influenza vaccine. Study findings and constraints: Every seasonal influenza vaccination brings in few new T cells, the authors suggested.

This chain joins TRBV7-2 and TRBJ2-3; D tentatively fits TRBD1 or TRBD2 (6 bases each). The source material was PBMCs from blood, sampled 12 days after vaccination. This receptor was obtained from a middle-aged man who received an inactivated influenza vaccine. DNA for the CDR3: TGTGCCAGCAGGGGGGGCGGAGATACGCAGTATTTT. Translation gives CASRGGGDTQYF.